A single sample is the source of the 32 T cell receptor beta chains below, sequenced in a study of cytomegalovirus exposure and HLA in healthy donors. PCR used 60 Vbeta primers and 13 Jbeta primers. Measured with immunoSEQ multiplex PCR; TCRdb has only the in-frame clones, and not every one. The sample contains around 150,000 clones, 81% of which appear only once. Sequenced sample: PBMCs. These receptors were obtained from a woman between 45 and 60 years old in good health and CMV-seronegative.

CDR3: CASSPSQGALGNTIYF. In nucleotides, the CDR3 is TGTGCCAGTAGCCCCTCACAGGGGGCGTTAGGAAACACCATATATTTT. The chain recombines TRBV19 with TRBJ1-3; 9 nucleotides agree with TRBD1. The CDR3 runs 16 residues. V lost 6 bases, J lost 4 bases, and 10 bases stayed unmatched. Germline V CDR1 and CDR2: LNHDA, SQIVND (reference sequence).

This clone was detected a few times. DNA for the CDR3: TGCAGCGCCGGGGGTCCTAATGTCCCAGATACGCAGTATTTT. Translating it yields CSAGGPNVPDTQYF. This rearrangement joins TRBV29-1 to TRBJ2-3, with a possible D match to TRBD2 (6 bases). This CDR3 spans 14 amino acids. Looked up from germline, CDR1 is SQVTM and CDR2 is ANQGSEA. V dropped 7 bases and J dropped 4 bases, with 18 bases sitting between them.

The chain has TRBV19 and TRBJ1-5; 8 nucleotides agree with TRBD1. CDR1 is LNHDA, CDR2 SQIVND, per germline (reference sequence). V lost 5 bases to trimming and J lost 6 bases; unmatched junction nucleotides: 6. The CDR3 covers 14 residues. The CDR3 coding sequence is TGTGCCAGTAGTGGCCAGGGGGCCCGTCAGCCCCAGCATTTT. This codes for CASSGQGARQPQHF.

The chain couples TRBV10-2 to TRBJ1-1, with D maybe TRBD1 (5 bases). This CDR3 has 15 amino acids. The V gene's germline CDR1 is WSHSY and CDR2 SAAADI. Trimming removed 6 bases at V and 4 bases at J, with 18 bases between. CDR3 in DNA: TGCGCCAGCAGGAAATCCGGGGGGTTCGGCACTGAAGCTTTCTTT. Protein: CASRKSGGFGTEAFF.

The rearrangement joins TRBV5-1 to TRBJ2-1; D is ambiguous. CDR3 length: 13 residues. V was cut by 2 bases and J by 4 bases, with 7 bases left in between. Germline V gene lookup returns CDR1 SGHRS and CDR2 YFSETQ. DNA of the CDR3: TGCGCCAGCAGCTTAAGAGCTTACAATGAGCAGTTCTTC. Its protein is CASSLRAYNEQFF.

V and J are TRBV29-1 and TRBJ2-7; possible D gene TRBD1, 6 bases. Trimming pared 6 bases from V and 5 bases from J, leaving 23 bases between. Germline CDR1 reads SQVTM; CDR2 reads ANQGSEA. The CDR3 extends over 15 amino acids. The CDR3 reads CSVQLSAQGANEQYF. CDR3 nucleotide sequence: TGCAGCGTGCAACTCTCTGCACAGGGAGCCAACGAGCAGTACTTC.

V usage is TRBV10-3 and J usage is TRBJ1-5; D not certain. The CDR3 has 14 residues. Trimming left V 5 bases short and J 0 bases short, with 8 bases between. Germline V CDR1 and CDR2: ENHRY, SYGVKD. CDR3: CAISITDSNQPQHF. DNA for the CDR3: TGTGCCATCAGTATAACAGATAGCAATCAGCCCCAGCATTTT.

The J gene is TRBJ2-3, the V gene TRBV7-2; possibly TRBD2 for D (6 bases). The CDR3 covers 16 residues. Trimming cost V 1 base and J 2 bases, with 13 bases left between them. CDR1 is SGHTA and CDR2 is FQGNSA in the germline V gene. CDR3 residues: CASSLVSGGNTDTQYF. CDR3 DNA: TGTGCCAGCAGCTTAGTTTCCGGGGGAAACACAGATACGCAGTATTTT.

In DNA form, the CDR3 reads TGTGCCACCAGCAGAGAAGGCAAGACTAGCGGCCGTACCGGGGAGCTGTTTTTT. Amino acids: CATSREGKTSGRTGELFF. This sequence joins TRBV15 and TRBJ2-2, with 9 bases that match TRBD2. This CDR3 has 18 amino acids. Germline V gives CDR1 LNHNV, CDR2 YYDKDF (reference sequence). V gave up 0 bases and J gave up 5 bases; unmatched junction bases: 10.

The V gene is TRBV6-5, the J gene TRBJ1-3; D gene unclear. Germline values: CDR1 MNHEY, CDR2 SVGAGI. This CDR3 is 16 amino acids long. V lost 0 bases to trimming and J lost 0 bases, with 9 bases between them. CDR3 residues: CASSYSSDLSGNTIYF. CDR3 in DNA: TGTGCCAGCAGTTACTCGAGCGACCTCTCTGGAAACACCATATATTTT.

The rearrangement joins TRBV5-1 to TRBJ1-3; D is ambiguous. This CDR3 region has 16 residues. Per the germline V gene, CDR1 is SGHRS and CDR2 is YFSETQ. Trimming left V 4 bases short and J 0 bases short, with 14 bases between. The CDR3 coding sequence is TGCGCCAGCAGCCCCGCCGGGTCTCACTCTGGAAACACCATATATTTT. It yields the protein CASSPAGSHSGNTIYF.

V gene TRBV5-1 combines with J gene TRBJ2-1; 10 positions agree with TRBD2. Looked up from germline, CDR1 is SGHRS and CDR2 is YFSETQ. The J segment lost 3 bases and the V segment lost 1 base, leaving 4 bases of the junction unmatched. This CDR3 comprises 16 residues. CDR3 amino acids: CASSLLTSGDYNEQFF. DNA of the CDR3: TGCGCCAGCAGCTTGCTCACTAGCGGGGACTACAATGAGCAGTTCTTC. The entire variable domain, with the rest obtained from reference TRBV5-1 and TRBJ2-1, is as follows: KAGVTQTPRYLIKTRGQQVTLSCSPISGHRSVSWYQQTPGQGLQFLFEYFSETQRNKGNFPGRFSGRQFSNSRSEMNVSTLELGDSALYLCASSLLTSGDYNEQFFGPGTRLTVL.

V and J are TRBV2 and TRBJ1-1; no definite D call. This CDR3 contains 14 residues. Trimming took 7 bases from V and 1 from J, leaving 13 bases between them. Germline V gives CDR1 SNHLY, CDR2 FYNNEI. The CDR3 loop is CASTVLGRNTEAFF. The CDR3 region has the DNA TGTGCCAGCACGGTCTTGGGCAGGAACACTGAAGCTTTCTTT.

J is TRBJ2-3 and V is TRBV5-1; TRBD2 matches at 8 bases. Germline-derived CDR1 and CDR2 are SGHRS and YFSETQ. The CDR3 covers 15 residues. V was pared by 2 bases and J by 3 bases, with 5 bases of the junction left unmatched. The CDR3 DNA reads TGCGCCAGCAGCTTTCAGCGGGGGAGGACAGATACGCAGTATTTT. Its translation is CASSFQRGRTDTQYF.

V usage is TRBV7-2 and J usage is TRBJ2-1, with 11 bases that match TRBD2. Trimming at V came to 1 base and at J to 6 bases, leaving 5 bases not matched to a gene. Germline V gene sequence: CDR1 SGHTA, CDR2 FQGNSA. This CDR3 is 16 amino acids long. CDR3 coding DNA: TGTGCCAGCAGCTTAGTTAGCGGGGGGGCCCTCAATGAGCAGTTCTTC. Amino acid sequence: CASSLVSGGALNEQFF.

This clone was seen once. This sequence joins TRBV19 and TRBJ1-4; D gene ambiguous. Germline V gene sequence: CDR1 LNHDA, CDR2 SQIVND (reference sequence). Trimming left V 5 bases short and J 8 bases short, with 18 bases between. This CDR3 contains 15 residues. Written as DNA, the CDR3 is TGTGCCAGTAGTCTAAGAGGGTACCAGGAAGAAAAACTGTTTTTT. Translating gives CASSLRGYQEEKLFF.

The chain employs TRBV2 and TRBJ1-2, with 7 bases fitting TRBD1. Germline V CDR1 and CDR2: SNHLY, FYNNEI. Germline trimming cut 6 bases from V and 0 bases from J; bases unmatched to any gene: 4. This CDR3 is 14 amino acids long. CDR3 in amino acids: CASRDDRANYGYTF. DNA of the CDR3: TGTGCCAGCAGGGACGACAGGGCTAACTATGGCTACACCTTC.

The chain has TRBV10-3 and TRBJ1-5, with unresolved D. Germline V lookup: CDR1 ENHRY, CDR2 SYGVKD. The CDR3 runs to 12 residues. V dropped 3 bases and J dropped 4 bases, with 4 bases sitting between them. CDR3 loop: CAISDRNQPQHF. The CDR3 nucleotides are TGTGCCATCAGTGATCGGAATCAGCCCCAGCATTTT.

The CDR3 DNA reads as TGTGCCAGCAGCCGGGGGGATATATCGTCGCTTATCGATGAGCAGTTCTTC. Residues: CASSRGDISSLIDEQFF. The chain is built from TRBV11-2 and TRBJ2-1, with 7 bases matching TRBD2. The CDR3 is made up of 17 amino acids. Germline CDR1 and CDR2: SGHAT and FQNNGV. V shed 5 bases and J 8 bases; nucleotides not matched to a gene: 18.

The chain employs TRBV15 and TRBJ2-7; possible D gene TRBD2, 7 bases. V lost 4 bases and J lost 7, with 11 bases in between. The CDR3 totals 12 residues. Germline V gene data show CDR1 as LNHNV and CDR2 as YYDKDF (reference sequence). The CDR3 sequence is CATSTRGGEQYF. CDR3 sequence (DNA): TGTGCCACCAGCACTAGGGGGGGAGAGCAGTACTTC.

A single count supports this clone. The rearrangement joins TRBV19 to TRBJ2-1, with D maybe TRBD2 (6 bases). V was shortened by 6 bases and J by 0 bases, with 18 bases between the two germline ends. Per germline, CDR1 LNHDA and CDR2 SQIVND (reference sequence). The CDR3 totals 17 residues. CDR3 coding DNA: TGTGCCAGTAGCACCGGCTATGGCGGGGTCTCCTACAATGAGCAGTTCTTC. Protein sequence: CASSTGYGGVSYNEQFF.

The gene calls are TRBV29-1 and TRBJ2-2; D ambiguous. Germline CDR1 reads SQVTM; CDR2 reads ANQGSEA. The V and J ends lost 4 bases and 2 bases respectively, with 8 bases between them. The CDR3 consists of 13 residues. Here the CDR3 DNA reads TGCAGCGTTGTGTCAGAAAACACCGGGGAGCTGTTTTTT. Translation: CSVVSENTGELFF.

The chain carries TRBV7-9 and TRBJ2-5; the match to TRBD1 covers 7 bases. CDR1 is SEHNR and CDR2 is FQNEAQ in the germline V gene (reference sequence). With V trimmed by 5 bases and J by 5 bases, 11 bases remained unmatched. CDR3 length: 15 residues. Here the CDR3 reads CASSHDRAGQETQYF. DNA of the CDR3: TGTGCCAGCAGCCACGACAGGGCCGGCCAGGAGACCCAGTACTTC.

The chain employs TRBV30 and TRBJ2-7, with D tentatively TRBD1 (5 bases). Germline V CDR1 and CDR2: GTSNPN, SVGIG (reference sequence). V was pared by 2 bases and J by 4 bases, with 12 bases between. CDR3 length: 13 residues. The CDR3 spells CAWSSGRDYEQYF. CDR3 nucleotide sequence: TGTGCCTGGAGTTCAGGGCGAGATTACGAGCAGTACTTC.

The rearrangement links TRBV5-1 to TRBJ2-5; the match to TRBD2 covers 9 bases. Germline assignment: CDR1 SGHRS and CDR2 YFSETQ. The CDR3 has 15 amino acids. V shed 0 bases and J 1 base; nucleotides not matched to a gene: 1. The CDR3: CASSLGLAAQETQYF. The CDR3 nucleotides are TGCGCCAGCAGCTTGGGACTAGCGGCCCAAGAGACCCAGTACTTC.

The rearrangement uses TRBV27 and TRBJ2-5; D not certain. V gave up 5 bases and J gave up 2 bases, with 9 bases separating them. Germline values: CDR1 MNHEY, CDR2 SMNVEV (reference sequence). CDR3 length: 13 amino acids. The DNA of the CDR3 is TGTGCCAGCAGTAGTTACTCACAAGAGACCCAGTACTTC. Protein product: CASSSYSQETQYF.

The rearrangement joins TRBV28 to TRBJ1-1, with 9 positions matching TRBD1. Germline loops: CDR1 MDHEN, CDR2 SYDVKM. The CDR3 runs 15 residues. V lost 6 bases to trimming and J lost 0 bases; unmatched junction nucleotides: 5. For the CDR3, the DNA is TGTGCCAGCAGGACAGGGGGATTCCTGAACACTGAAGCTTTCTTT. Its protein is CASRTGGFLNTEAFF.

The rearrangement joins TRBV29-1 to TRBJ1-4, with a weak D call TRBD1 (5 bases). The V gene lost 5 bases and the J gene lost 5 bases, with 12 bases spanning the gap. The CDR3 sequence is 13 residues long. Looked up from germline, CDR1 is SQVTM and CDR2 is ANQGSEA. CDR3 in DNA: TGCAGCGTTAGGGGAGGGCCAAATGAAAAACTGTTTTTT. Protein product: CSVRGGPNEKLFF. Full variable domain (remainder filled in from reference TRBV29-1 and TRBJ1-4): SAVISQKPSRDICQRGTSLTIQCQVDSQVTMMFWYRQQPGQSLTLIATANQGSEATYESGFVIDKFPISRPNLTFSTLTVSNMSPEDSSIYLCSVRGGPNEKLFFGSGTQLSVL.

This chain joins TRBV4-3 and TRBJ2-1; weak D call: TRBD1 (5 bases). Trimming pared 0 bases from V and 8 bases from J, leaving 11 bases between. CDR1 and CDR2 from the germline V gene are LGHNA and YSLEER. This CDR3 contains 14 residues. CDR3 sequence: CASSQDAQGYEQFF. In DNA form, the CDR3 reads TGCGCCAGCAGCCAAGATGCCCAGGGATATGAGCAGTTCTTC.

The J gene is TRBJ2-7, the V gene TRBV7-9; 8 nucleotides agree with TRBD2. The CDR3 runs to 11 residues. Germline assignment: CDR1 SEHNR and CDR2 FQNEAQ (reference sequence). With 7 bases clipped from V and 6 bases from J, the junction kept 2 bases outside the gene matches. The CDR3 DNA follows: TGTGCCAGCACTCGGGAGGGCGAGCAGTACTTC. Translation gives CASTREGEQYF.

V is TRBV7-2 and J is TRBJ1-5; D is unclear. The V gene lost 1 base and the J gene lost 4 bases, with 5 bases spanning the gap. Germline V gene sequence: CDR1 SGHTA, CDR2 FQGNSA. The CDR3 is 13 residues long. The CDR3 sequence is CASSLDVNQPQHF. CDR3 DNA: TGTGCCAGCAGCTTAGATGTAAATCAGCCCCAGCATTTT.

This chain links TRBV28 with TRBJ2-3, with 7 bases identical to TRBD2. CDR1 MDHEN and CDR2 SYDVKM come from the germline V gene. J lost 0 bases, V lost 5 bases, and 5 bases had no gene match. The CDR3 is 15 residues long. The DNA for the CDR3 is TGTGCCAGCAGTCCAAGCGGGACTAGCACAGATACGCAGTATTTT. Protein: CASSPSGTSTDTQYF.